This T cell receptor (beta chain) derives from a study of blood T cells in healthy people across ages (dated by TCRdb to about 2015). Some background on the complete study: In model experiments, roughly one uniquely barcoded TCR beta cDNA molecule per two T cells was captured by template switching. Using deep sequencing normalized with unique cDNA molecular identifiers, the study measured how TCR beta repertoire diversity changes with age. For two donors (one aged 18 to 30 and one aged 80 or older), the study analyzed two additional independent replicas of 1 million unique cDNA reads from the same blood draw. To avoid experimental bias, donors of different ages were distributed randomly across sequencing lanes. Donors were grouped into four age groups: young (average approximately 15 years), middle-aged (approximately 41), aged (over 55) and long-lived (approximately 81).

Including cysteine and phenylalanine, the CDR3 has 15 amino acids. Just the 45-base CDR3 DNA is kept, in frame starting at base 1. CDR1 and CDR2, looked up from the germline V gene (reference sequence), are SEHNR and FQNEAQ. The junction shows trimming of 5 bases on V and 5 bases on J, and the gene matches do not reach 5 bases of it. The approximately 39 donors, aged about 6 to 100 years, were systemically healthy Caucasian individuals from Russia. Around 10 milliliters of peripheral blood were collected from each donor into EDTA-treated Vacutainer tubes. PBMCs were isolated by Ficoll-Paque density-gradient centrifugation, with at least 6 million obtained per sample. Trizol reagent was used to extract total RNA from the PBMCs, yielding at least 6 micrograms per sample. For every donor, flow cytometry on a PBMC aliquot measured the percentage of naive CD45RAhigh/CD27high T cells. The library was generated by 5' RACE. Sequenced using an Illumina HiSeq 2500. The second PCR ran for roughly 7 to 11 cycles and used a J-beta primer mix along with a sample-barcoded 5' primer. A unique molecular identifier was introduced onto each TCR beta cDNA molecule by a template-switch 5' adaptor carrying 12 random nucleotides. Each sample yielded at least 3 million CDR3-containing paired-end reads. First-strand cDNA synthesis was performed from all RNA using the Mint cDNA synthesis kit, with priming by a TRBC-specific oligonucleotide. Following uracil-DNA glycosylase treatment, all cDNA underwent a first 18-cycle PCR with the universal primers M1SS and BC2_uni_R. As for the authors' bioinformatics: Normalization of each sample was performed by random selection of 1 million high-quality reads, each carrying a distinct molecular identifier. Reads with shared molecular identifiers were discarded instead of being binned into consensus sequences. MiTCR, with a Q25 quality threshold and the strictest error-elimination algorithm, was used for CDR3 identification, clonotype clustering and error correction. A nonparametric unseen species model with Euler transformation was used to estimate a lower bound on total TCR beta diversity. Clones were called with MiXCR by TCRdb after fastp trimmed the public reads at Q25, and only in-frame beta chains were retained. Each record represents a unique CDR3 protein, reported with the most common genes and DNA among its rows. TCRdb, rather than the study authors, made the V and J calls. The sample records over 1,300,000 distinct CDR3 sequences, roughly 59% of which are singletons. The ten most abundant clones make up 5% to 7% of the sample.

What the work shows at the level of the full study, not this receptor alone: Compared with the aged group, the long-lived group had more naive CD4+ T cells, fewer expanded clones and increased TCR diversity, suggesting age selection. Conclusive comparison of naive and antigen-experienced compartments was prevented by the profiling of bulk unsorted PBMCs. Total diversity estimates from one million sequenced T cells were considered lower bounds and underestimates. There was a strong correlation between observed TCR beta diversity and the percentage of naive T cells measured by flow cytometry. Because the CMV infection status of the donors was unknown, age-related changes in expanded clonotypes may potentially have been confounded. Observed TCR beta diversity per million T cells fell roughly linearly with age, and a significant reduction was already apparent by age around 40.

In its sample, this clonotype was seen a few times. The clone's antigen remains unknown. No qualities accompany the bases; no much larger clone lies one base away. The sequence joins TRBV7-9 to TRBJ2-5; 13 junctional bases match TRBD2. The clonotype was recovered from a man younger than 30 in good health. The sample was blood. The base sequence is TGTGCCAGCAGCCCCGGGACTAGCGGGGTGGAGACCCAGTACTTC. The resulting protein is CASSPGTSGVETQYF.